The table lists the clone carrying this TCR beta chain with many counts. Each CDR3 protein gets one entry after TCRdb re-called the PCR reads with MiXCR. This table has 90,000 or so distinct CDR3 sequences, 21% appearing once. This sample is drawn from a study of molecular identifiers for immune sequencing clone quantification. The CDR3 has 10 residues. CDR1 and CDR2 from the germline V gene are SGHTS and YDEGEE. V was trimmed by 2 bases and J by 3 bases, leaving 0 bases between them. Sorted naive CD8 T cells were those defined as CD8+CD4-CCR7+CD45RA+. The receptor was derived from a human donor in good health. Some libraries in this study had Jurkat cell RNA spiked in. Sample: naive CD8+ T cells from blood, with Jurkat cell RNA spiked in. Subset defined: FACS-sorted CD8+CD4-CCR7+CD45RA+ naive T cells. The rearrangement uses TRBV5-8 and TRBJ2-7; D is unclear. The CDR3 loop is CASSFYEQYF. The CDR3 bases are TGTGCCAGCAGCTTCTACGAGCAGTACTTC.